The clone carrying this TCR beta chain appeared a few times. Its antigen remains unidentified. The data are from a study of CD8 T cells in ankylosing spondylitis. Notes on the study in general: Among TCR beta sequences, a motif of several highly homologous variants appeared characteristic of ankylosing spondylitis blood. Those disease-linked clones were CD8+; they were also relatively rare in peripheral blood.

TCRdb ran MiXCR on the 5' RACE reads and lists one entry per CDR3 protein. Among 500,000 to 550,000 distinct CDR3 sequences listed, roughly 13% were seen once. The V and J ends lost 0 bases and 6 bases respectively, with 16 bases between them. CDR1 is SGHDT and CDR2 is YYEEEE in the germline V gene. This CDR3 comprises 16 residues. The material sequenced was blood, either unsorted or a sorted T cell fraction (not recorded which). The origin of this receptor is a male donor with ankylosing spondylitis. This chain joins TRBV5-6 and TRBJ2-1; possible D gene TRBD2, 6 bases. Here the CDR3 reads CASSLVLAEISNEQFF. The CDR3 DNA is TGTGCCAGCAGCTTGGTATTAGCGGAAATTTCCAATGAGCAGTTCTTC.